This section outlines one T cell receptor (beta chain) sequence together with its context. TCRdb used MiXCR to reprocess the 5' RACE reads, holding one entry per CDR3 protein. The data contain some 40,000 distinct CDR3 sequences, just under 30% of them singletons. The CDR3 consists of 14 residues. V dropped 2 bases and J dropped 2 bases, with 10 bases sitting between them. Germline CDR1 KGHSH, CDR2 LQKENI. The rearrangement uses TRBV18 and TRBJ2-7; D ambiguous. The clonotype was recovered from a female donor with breast cancer. Material: memory CD4+ T cells sorted from a lymph node. Noted subset: memory CD4+ T cells, CD4+CD45RO+CD25-. In DNA form, the CDR3 reads TGTGCCAGCTCACCAGAGGCGGAACCCTACGAGCAGTACTTC. Translated: CASSPEAEPYEQYF.